The clone carrying this TCR beta chain was picked up many times. Its antigen is still unknown. V lost 4 bases to trimming and J lost 5 bases, with 24 bases between them. In germline, CDR1 is MNHEY, CDR2 SVGEGT. The CDR3 sequence is 18 residues long. The data derive from a study of regulatory T cells in long-lasting Graves disease. Overall study: Antithyroid drugs had been given to newly diagnosed Graves' patients for under 3 months.

Study-level results: Having few samples may have compromised the accuracy. Persistent disease showed a preference for TRBV28, TRBJ1-2 and TRBJ2-5.

Libraries of TCR beta came from iRepertoire HTBI primers plus Arm-PCR of CDR3 regions. One entry per CDR3 protein results from TCRdb running MiXCR on the multiplex PCR reads. The sample holds approximately 460,000 distinct CDR3 sequences; about a sixth are singletons and the top ten take about 10%. Time point indicated: newly diagnosed GD, antithyroid drugs for less than 3 months. The TCR library was made from RNA that had been extracted from PBMCs in TRIzol. Recruitment took place at an endocrinology department in Xi'an, China. These data are also associated with another study on T cells in Graves' hyperthyroidism and ophthalmopathy.

Sequencing used peripheral blood mononuclear cells (PBMCs), obtained at new diagnosis, from a patient treated with antithyroid drugs. The TCR originated in a woman in her twenties or thirties with Graves disease. V and J are TRBV6-2 or TRBV6-3 and TRBJ2-1; D gene uncertain. CDR3 amino acids: CASSFPGPPSRPHNEQFF. Here the CDR3 DNA reads TGTGCCAGCAGTTTCCCCGGGCCTCCGAGTCGCCCCCACAATGAGCAGTTCTTC.